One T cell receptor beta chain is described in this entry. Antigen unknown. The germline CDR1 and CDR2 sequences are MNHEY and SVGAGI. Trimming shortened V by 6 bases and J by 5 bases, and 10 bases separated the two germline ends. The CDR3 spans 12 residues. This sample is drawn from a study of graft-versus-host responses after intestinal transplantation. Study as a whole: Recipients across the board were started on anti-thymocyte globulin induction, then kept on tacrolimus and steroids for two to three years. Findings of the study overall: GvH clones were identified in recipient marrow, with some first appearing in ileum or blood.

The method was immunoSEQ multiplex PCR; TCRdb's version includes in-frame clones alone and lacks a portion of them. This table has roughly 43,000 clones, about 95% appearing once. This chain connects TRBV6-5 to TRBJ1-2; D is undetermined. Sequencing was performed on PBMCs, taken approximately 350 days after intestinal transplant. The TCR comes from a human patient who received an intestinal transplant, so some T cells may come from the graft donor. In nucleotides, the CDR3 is TGTGCCAGCAGCAGCCAGGTTTATGGCTACACCTTC. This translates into CASSSQVYGYTF.